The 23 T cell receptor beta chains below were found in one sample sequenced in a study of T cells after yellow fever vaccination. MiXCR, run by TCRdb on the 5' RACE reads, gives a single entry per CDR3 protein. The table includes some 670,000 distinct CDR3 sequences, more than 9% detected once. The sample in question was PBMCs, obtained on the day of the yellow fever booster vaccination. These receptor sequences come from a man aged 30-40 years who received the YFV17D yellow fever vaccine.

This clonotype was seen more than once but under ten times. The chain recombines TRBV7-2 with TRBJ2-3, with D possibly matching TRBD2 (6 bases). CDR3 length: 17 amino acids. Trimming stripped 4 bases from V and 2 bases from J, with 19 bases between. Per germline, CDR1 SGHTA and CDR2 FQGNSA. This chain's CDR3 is CASSSSAGTGFTDTQYF. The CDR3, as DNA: TGTGCCAGCAGCTCCTCCGCCGGGACTGGGTTCACAGATACGCAGTATTTT. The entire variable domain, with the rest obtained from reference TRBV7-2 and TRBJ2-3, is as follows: GAGVSQSPSNKVTEKGKDVELRCDPISGHTALYWYRQSLGQGLEFLIYFQGNSAPDKSGLPSDRFSAERTGGSVSTLTIQRTQQEDSAVYLCASSSSAGTGFTDTQYFGPGTRLTVL.

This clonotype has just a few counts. The CDR3 reads CASSSSGVGDSPLHF. The CDR3 nucleotides are TGTGCCAGCAGTTCCAGTGGCGTCGGGGATTCACCCCTCCACTTT. V and J are TRBV11-2 and TRBJ1-6; unclear D gene. Between the trimmed V and J ends, which lost 6 bases and 8 bases, there was a span of 17 bases. Germline V gives CDR1 SGHAT, CDR2 FQNNGV. This CDR3 spans 15 amino acids.

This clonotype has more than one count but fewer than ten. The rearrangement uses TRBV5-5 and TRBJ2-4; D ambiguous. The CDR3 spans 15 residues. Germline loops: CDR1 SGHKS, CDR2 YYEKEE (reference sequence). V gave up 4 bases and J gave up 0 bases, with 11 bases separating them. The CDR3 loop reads CASSPWTLAKNIQYF. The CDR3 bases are TGTGCCAGCAGCCCCTGGACCTTAGCCAAAAACATTCAGTACTTC.

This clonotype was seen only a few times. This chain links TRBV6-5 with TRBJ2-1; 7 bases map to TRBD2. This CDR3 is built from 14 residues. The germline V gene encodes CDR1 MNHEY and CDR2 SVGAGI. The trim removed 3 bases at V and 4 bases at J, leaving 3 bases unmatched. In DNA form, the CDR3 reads TGTGCCAGCAGTTATAGCGGGTCGTACAATGAGCAGTTCTTC. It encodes CASSYSGSYNEQFF.

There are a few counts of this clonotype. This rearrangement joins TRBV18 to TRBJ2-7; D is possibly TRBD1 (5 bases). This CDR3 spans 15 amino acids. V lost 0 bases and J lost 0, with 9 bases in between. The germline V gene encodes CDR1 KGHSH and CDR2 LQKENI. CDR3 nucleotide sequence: TGTGCCAGCTCACCACCCCAGGGCTTCTCCTACGAGCAGTACTTC. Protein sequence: CASSPPQGFSYEQYF.

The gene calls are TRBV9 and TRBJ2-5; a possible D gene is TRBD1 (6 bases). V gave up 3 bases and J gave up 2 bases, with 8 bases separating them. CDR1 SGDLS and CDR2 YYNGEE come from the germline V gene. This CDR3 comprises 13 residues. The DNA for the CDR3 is TGTGCCAGCAGCGAGGGACAACAAGAGACCCAGTACTTC. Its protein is CASSEGQQETQYF.

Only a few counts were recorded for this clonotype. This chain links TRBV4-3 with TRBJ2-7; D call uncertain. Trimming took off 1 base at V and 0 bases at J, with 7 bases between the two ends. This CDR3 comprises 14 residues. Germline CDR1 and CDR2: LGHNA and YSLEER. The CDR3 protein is CASSQVSSSYEQYF. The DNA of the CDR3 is TGCGCCAGCAGCCAAGTATCCAGCTCCTACGAGCAGTACTTC.

The CDR3 sequence: CASSLRRLAVTNEQFF. The CDR3 bases are TGTGCCAGCAGTTTACGACGACTAGCGGTGACCAATGAGCAGTTCTTC. The J gene is TRBJ2-1, the V gene TRBV12-3 or TRBV12-4; 9 bases line up with TRBD2. The CDR3 runs 16 residues. V lost 2 bases, J lost 6 bases, and 8 bases stayed unmatched.

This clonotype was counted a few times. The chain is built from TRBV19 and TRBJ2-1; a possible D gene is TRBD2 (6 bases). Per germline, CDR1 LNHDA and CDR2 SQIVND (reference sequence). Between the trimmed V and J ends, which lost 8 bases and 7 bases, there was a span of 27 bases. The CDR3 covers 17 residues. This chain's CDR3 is CASGITREEWGRNEQFF. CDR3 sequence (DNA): TGTGCCAGTGGGATCACTAGAGAGGAGTGGGGGAGGAATGAGCAGTTCTTC. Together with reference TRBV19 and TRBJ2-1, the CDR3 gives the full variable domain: DGGITQSPKYLFRKEGQNVTLSCEQNLNHDAMYWYRQDPGQGLRLIYYSQIVNDFQKGDIAEGYSVSREKKESFPLTVTSAQKNPTAFYLCASGITREEWGRNEQFFGPGTRLTVL.

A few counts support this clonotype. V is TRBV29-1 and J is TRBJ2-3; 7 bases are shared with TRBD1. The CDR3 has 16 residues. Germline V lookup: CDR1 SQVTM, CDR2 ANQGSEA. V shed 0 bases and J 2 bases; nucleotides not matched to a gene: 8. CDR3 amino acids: CSVEDPGGDITDTQYF. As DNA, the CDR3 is TGCAGCGTTGAAGATCCAGGGGGAGACATCACAGATACGCAGTATTTT.

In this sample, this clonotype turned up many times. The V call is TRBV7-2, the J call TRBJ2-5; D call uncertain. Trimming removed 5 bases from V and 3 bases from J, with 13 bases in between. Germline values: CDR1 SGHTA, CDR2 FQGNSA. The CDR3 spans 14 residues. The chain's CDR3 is CASSPPPREETQYF. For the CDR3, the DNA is TGTGCCAGCAGCCCACCCCCCCGGGAAGAGACCCAGTACTTC.

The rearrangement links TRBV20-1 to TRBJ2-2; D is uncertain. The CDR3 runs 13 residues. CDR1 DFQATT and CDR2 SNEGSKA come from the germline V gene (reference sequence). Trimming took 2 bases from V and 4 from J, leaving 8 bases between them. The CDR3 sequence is CSARSQATGELFF. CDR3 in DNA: TGCAGTGCTAGAAGCCAGGCCACCGGGGAGCTGTTTTTT.

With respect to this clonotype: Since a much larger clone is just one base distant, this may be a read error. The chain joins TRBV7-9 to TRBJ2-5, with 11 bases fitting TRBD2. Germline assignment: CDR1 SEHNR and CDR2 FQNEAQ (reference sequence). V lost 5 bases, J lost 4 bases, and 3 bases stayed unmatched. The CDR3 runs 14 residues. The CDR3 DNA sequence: TGTGCCAGCAGCATAGGACTAGCGGGAGAGACCCAGTACTTC. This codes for CASSIGLAGETQYF.

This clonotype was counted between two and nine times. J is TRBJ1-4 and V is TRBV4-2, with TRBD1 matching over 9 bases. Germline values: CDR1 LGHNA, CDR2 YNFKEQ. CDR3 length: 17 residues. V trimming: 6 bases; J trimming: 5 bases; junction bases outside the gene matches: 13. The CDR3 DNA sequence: TGTGCCAGCAGTCGACAGGGGGGCCGCTCGGGGAATGAAAAACTGTTTTTT. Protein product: CASSRQGGRSGNEKLFF.

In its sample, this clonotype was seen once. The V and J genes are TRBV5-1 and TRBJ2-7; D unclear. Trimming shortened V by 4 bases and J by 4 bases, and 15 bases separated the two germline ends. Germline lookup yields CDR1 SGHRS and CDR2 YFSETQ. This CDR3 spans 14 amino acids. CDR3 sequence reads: CASSLSPEGYEQYF. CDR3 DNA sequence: TGCGCCAGCAGCCTCTCTCCAGAAGGATACGAGCAGTACTTC.

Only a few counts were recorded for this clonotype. The CDR3 here is CASSESGRIYEQFF. The DNA of the CDR3 is TGTGCCAGCAGTGAAAGCGGGAGGATCTATGAGCAGTTCTTC. This sequence joins TRBV28 and TRBJ2-1; TRBD2 agrees at 9 bases. The CDR3 consists of 14 residues. Losses at the gene ends were 5 bases for V and 8 bases for J; bases not matched to a gene: 7. The germline V gene encodes CDR1 MDHEN and CDR2 SYDVKM. The full variable domain, with the rest looked up from reference TRBV28 and TRBJ2-1, is DVKVTQSSRYLVKRTGEKVFLECVQDMDHENMFWYRQDPGLGLRLIYFSYDVKMKEKGDIPEGYSVSREKKERFSLILESASTNQTSMYLCASSESGRIYEQFFGPGTRLTVL.

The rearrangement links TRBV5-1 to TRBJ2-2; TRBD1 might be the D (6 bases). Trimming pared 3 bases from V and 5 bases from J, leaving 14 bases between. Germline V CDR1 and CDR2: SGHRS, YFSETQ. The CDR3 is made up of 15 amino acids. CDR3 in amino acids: CASSSGHLLTGELFF. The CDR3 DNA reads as TGCGCCAGCAGCTCGGGACACCTTCTGACCGGGGAGCTGTTTTTT. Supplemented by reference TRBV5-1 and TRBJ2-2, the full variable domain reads KAGVTQTPRYLIKTRGQQVTLSCSPISGHRSVSWYQQTPGQGLQFLFEYFSETQRNKGNFPGRFSGRQFSNSRSEMNVSTLELGDSALYLCASSSGHLLTGELFFGEGSRLTVL.

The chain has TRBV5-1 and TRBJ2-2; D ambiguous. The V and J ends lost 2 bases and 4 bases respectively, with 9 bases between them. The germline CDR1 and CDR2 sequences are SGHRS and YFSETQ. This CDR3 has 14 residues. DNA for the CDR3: TGCGCCAGCAGCTTACAGAAGATCACCGGGGAGCTGTTTTTT. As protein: CASSLQKITGELFF.

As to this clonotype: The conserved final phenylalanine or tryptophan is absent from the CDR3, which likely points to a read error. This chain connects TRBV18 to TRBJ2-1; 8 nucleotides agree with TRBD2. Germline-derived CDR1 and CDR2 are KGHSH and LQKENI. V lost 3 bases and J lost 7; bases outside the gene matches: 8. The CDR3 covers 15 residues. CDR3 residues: CASSPASGSGNEQFL. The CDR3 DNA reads TGTGCCAGCTCACCGGCGAGCGGGAGCGGGAATGAGCAGTTCCTC.

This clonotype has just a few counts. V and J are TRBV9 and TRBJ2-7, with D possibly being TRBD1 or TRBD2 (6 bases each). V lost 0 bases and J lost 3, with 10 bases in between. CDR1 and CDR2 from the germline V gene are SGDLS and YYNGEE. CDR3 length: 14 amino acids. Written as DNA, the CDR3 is TGTGCCAGCAGCGTAGCGGAGGGACACTACGAGCAGTACTTC. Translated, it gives CASSVAEGHYEQYF. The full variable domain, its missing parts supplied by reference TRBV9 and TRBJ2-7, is DSGVTQTPKHLITATGQRVTLRCSPRSGDLSVYWYQQSLDQGLQFLIQYYNGEERAKGNILERFSAQQFPDLHSELNLSSLELGDSALYFCASSVAEGHYEQYFGPGTRLTVT.

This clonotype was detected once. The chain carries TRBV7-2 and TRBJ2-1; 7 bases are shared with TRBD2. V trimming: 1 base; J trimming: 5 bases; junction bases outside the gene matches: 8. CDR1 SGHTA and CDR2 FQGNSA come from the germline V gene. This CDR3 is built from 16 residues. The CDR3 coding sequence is TGTGCCAGCAGCTTAGTGGCTAGCGGATGGAACAATGAGCAGTTCTTC. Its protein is CASSLVASGWNNEQFF.

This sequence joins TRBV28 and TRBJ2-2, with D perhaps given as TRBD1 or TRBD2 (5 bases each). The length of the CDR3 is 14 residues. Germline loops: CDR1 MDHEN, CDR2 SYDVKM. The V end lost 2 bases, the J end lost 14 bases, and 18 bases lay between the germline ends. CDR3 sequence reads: CASSLNPGAKDLFF. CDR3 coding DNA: TGTGCCAGCAGTTTAAACCCCGGGGCCAAGGACCTGTTTTTT.

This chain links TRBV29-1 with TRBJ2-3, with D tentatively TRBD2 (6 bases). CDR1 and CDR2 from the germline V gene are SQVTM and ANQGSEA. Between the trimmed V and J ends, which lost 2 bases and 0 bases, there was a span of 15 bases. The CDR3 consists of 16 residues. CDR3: CSVENRWGTSTDTQYF. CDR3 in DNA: TGCAGCGTTGAAAACAGGTGGGGGACTAGCACAGATACGCAGTATTTT.